This T cell receptor beta chain came from a study of T cells in Graves' hyperthyroidism and ophthalmopathy. Overall study results and limits: The model's output predicted ophthalmopathy at a median of approximately 6.5 months prior to onset.

TCR beta CDR3 region amplification was performed from RNA transcripts. The TCR CDR3 was amplified in a first-round RT-PCR using the HTBI primer set. TCRdb reprocessed the multiplex PCR reads with MiXCR, giving one entry per CDR3 protein. This sample has about 600,000 distinct CDR3 sequences, with around 16% found just once. Diagnostic decisions used clinical symptoms, serum thyroxine and TRAb, thyroid ultrasound and orbital computed tomography. As regards this clonotype: As yet, its antigen is unknown.

This sequence originates from a woman in her 40s with Graves' ophthalmopathy. Material for sequencing was blood.

The CDR3 DNA follows: TGTGCCAGCAGCCAAGATCCAGCGGGAGTTCAAGAGCAGTACTTC. It encodes CASSQDPAGVQEQYF. The rearrangement links TRBV4-2 to TRBJ2-7; 8 bases map to TRBD2. V dropped 0 bases and J dropped 7; count of bases not matched to a gene: 8. Germline V CDR1 and CDR2: LGHNA, YNFKEQ. CDR3 length: 15 amino acids.